The present entry profiles one TCR beta chain with its context. In its sample, this clone was seen once. Its cognate antigen has yet to be identified. There are no base qualities to consult, and no much larger clone falls within one base. The record originates from a study of shared clonotypes between healthy human individuals (dated by TCRdb to about 2020). The study in broad terms: The cohort included three men and two women between 18 and 49 years of age. For each donor, CD4 naive and CD4 memory were each run on three plates, CD8 naive on two plates, and CD8 memory on one plate. To estimate repertoire size and how much clonotype sharing occurs between individuals, the study deeply sequenced the blood TCR repertoires of about 5 healthy adults. To increase sequencing depth and limit assay-specific biases, different laboratories used diverse techniques to prepare libraries and sequence TCR repertoires. Between about 0.94 and 10 billion PBMCs per donor were obtained by leukapheresis.

Counted from cysteine to phenylalanine, this CDR3 has 14 amino acids. Here the CDR3 DNA is all that survives: 42 bases in frame from base 1. Reading the germline V gene (reference sequence) gives CDR1 SEHNR and CDR2 FQNEAQ. Unmatched junction bases come to 5, with V trimmed by 5 bases and J by 4 bases. For the CD8 naive samples, CD45RO-negative cells were positively selected for CCR7, yielding a CD45RA+CCR7+ population from which TemRA cells were excluded. The donors were healthy, HIV-negative adults who had no recently reported acute infections or vaccinations. All donors were Caucasian adults living in Nashville, Tennessee, USA. After blood collection by leukapheresis, PBMCs were isolated using Ficoll-Histopaque density gradient centrifugation and then cryopreserved in the vapor phase of liquid nitrogen. Purity and quantity of every magnetically sorted T cell population were checked by analytical flow cytometry. Each sorted fraction had its genomic DNA isolated and then quantified by UV absorbance on a Nanodrop 2000c.

Using the deep immunoSEQ assay, multiplex PCR amplified TCR CDR3 regions from genomic DNA. Extracted genomic DNA from each cell subset was distributed evenly across all wells of several immunoSEQ 96-well plates, and each plate was treated as a replicate. For sorted subsets, around 200 ng genomic DNA, equal to about 30,000 T cell genomes, was loaded into each replicate PCR. Purified libraries were measured with a Qubit 3.0 fluorometer, size-checked on a Bioanalyzer 2100, and measured again with the KAPA Library Quantification kit. A separate single-read 150-cycle Illumina NextSeq 550 flow cell was used to sequence each immunoSEQ 96-well plate. As for how the authors treated the data: The immunoSEQ output contained only junctional sequences without quality scores, so filtering could not match that applied to full-length reads. Sequences were annotated with PyIR, a Python wrapper for IgBLAST v1.9, and V/J genes and CDR3 were assigned using IMGT germline references. Any read was removed if the V/J assignment was weak (E-value above 1e-6), the CDR3 was missing, or the read contained stop codons, out-of-frame junctions, or ambiguous translated residues. V3J clonotypes were defined by identical inferred V gene, J gene, and CDR3 amino acid sequence. Percentage overlap between repertoires was calculated by dividing the number of shared unique clonotypes by the size of the smaller repertoire. Richness of each repertoire was evaluated using RTK rarefaction, the Chao1 estimator, and Recon v2.1 estimates of unobserved clonotypes. For all TCRbeta clonotypes obtained by the gDNA method from several donors, generation probabilities were computed with OLGA. TCRdb holds this immuneACCESS table with in-frame rearrangements only. Some clones are missing; in checked studies, unresolved V genes explain under half, and the rest has no known cause. V and J calls and clone size are copied from that table; D and trimming were computed from the DNA. The sample has roughly 810,000 clones on record, 95% to 97% of them singletons. 0.2% to 0.25% of the sample is held by the ten biggest clonotypes.

What the study reported, not specific to this receptor: Rarefaction of sorted-subset datasets indicated incomplete sequencing despite the large sequencing depth. Based on pairwise subsampling, the degree of clonotype sharing among donors was expected to be affected by sequencing depth. About 5% of naive CD4, 3.5% of naive CD8, about 2.5% of memory CD4, and around 0.4% of memory CD8 clonotypes were shared across a handful of donors. Clonotypes shared by all four sorted-subset donors showed higher generation probabilities than non-shared clonotypes. Sampling was restricted to blood, and TCR repertoires in tissues likely differ from the TCR repertoires found in blood. Naive subsets generally had larger estimated clonotype richness than memory subsets. The small number of donors limited the genetic and exposure-history diversity represented.

Sequenced: naive CD8+ T cells sorted from blood. Explained via the paper, the cell subset or site label denotes: CD45RA+CCR7+. The clonotype comes from a young man in good health. The chain joins TRBV7-9 to TRBJ2-1; 7 of the junction bases match TRBD2. For the CDR3, the sequence is CASSPRDYYNEQFF. The DNA sequence is TGTGCCAGCAGCCCCCGGGACTATTACAATGAGCAGTTCTTC.